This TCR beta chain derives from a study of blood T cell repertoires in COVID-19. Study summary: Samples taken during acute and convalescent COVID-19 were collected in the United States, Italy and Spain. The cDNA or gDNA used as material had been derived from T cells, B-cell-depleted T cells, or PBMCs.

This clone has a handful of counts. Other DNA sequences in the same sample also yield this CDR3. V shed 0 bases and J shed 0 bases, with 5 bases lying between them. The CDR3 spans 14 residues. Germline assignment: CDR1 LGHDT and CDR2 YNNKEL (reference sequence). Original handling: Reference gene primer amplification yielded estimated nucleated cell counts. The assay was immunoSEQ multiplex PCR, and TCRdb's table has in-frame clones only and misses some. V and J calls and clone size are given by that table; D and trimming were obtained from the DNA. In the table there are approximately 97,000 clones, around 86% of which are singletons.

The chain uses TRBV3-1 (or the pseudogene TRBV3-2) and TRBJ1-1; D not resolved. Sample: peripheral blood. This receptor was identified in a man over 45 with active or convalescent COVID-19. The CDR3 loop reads CASSQDTVNTEAFF. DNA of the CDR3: TGTGCCAGCAGCCAAGATACGGTGAACACTGAAGCTTTCTTT.